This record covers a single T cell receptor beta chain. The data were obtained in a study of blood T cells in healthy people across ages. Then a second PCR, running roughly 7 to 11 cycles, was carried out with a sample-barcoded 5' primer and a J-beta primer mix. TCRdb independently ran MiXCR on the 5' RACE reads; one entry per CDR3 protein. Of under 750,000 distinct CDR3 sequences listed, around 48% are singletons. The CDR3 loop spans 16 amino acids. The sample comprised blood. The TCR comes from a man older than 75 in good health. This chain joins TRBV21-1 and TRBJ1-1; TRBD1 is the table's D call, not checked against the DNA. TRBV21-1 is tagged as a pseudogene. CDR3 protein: CASRTGLPPSNTEAFF. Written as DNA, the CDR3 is TGTGCCAGCAGGACAGGGTTGCCGCCCTCAAACACTGAAGCTTTCTTT.